The subject of this entry is one T cell receptor (beta chain). Its specificity is not known. The CDR3 totals 14 residues. Germline loops: CDR1 SGHTS, CDR2 YDEGEE. The V segment lost 5 bases and the J segment 4 bases; nucleotides outside the gene matches: 7. This sample was included in a study of T cells in tumors after PD-1 blockade. About the research overall: No patient had prior checkpoint blockade, systemic immunosuppression, or radiotherapy within 4 weeks. Either cemiplimab 350 mg every 2 weeks or pembrolizumab 200 mg every 3 weeks was given. During anti-PD-1 treatment, some patients continued daily vismodegib 150 mg.

The study, taken as a whole, reports: Blood contained about 40% of the tumor's TCR clonotypes.

Libraries were prepared by immunoSEQ multiplex PCR; TCRdb keeps only in-frame clonotypes and omits some of them. The sample has just under 65,000 clones, around 74% seen once; the top ten hold approximately 4.8%. The clonotype originates from a human donor with basal cell carcinoma. The starting material was PBMCs, obtained after anti-PD-1 treatment. The chain links TRBV5-8 to TRBJ2-7; TRBD1 matches at 9 bases. CDR3: CASRIPGQGYEQYF. The CDR3 coding sequence is TGTGCCAGCAGGATTCCGGGACAGGGTTACGAGCAGTACTTC.